The present entry profiles one TCR beta chain with its context. Original analysis: From reference gene primer amplification, estimates of nucleated cell counts were derived. Profiling relied on immunoSEQ multiplex PCR, and the TCRdb table lists in-frame clones only, not all of them. The V and J calls and the clone size are those of that table, but D and trimming were determined from the DNA. The sample contains approximately 200,000 clones, about 80% of which appear only once. V gave up 9 bases and J gave up 2 bases, with 17 bases separating them. The length of the CDR3 is 14 residues. CDR1 SGHTA and CDR2 FQGTGA come from the germline V gene. This entry is derived from a study of blood T cell repertoires in COVID-19. For the study at large: The study drew acute and convalescent COVID-19 samples from the United States, Italy and Spain. T cells, B-cell-depleted T cells, or PBMCs supplied cDNA or gDNA.

The TCR was taken from a young woman who had recovered from COVID-19. Sequenced material: peripheral blood. This chain joins TRBV7-3 and TRBJ2-7; possible D gene TRBD2, 7 bases. The CDR3 loop is CARVGGEAPYEQYF. The CDR3 DNA reads as TGTGCCAGGGTAGGGGGGGAGGCCCCCTACGAGCAGTACTTC.